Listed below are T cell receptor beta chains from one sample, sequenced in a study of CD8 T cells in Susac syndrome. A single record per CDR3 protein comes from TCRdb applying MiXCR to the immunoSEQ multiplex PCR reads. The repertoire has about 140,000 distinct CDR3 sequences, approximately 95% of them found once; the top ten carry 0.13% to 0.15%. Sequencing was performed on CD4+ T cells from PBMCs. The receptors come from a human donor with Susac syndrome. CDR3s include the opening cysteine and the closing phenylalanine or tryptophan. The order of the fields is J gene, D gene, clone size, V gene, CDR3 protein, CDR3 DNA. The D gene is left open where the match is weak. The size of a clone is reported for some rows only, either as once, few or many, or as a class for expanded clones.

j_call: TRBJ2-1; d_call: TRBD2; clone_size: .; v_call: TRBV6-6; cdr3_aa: CASSRGLAATYNEQFF; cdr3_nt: TGTGCCAGCAGCCGGGGACTAGCGGCAACCTACAATGAGCAGTTCTTC
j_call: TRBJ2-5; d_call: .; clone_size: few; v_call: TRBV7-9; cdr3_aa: CGVVGQETQYF; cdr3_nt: TGTGGAGTGGTCGGACAAGAGACCCAGTACTTC
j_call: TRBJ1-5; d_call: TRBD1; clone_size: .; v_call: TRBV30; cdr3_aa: CAWSPDRGAQPQHF; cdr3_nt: TGTGCCTGGAGCCCGGACAGGGGGGCCCAGCCCCAGCATTTT
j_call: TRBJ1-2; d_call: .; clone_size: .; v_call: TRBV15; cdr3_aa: CATSRDQGSYGYTF; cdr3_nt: TGTGCCACCAGCAGAGATCAGGGCAGCTATGGCTACACCTTC
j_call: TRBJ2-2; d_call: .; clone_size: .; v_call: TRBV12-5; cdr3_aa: CASGLGLQGPGELFF; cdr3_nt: TGTGCTAGTGGTTTGGGGCTCCAGGGCCCCGGGGAGCTGTTTTTT
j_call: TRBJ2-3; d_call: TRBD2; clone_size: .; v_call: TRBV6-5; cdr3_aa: CASSYSIRSGSLTDTQYF; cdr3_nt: TGTGCCAGCAGTTACTCGATAAGGAGCGGGAGTCTCACAGATACGCAGTATTTT
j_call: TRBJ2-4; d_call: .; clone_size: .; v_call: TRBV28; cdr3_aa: CASSSPGRKTKNIQYF; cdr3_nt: TGTGCCAGCAGCTCCCCTGGGCGGAAAACGAAAAACATTCAGTACTTC
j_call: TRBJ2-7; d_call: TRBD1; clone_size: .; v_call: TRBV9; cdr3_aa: CASSTGQGATWEQYF; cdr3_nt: TGTGCCAGCAGCACCGGACAGGGGGCAACTTGGGAGCAGTACTTC
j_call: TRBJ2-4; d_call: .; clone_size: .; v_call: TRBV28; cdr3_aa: CASSEGGAKNIQYF; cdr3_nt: TGTGCCAGCAGTGAAGGGGGAGCCAAAAACATTCAGTACTTC
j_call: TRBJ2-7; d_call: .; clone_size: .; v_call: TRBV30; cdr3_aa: CAWSSQYEQYF; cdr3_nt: TGTGCCTGGAGTTCCCAGTACGAGCAGTACTTC
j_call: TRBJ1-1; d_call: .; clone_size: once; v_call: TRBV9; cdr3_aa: CASSVDQGVGTEAFF; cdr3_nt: TGTGCCAGCAGCGTAGACCAGGGCGTGGGCACTGAAGCTTTCTTT
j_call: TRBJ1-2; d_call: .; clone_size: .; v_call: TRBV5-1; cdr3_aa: CASSLTGGRYGYTF; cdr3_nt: TGCGCCAGCAGCTTAACGGGTGGACGCTATGGCTACACCTTC
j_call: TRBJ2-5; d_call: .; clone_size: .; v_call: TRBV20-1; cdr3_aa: CSANSGAQETQYF; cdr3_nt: TGCAGTGCTAATTCCGGGGCGCAAGAGACCCAGTACTTC
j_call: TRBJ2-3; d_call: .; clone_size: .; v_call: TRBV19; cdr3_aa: CASSPGLGGDTQYF; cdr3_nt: TGTGCCAGTAGTCCCGGACTAGGGGGGGATACGCAGTATTTT
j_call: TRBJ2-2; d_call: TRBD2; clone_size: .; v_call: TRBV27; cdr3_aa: CASSIAGGTGELFF; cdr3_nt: TGTGCCAGCTCAATAGCGGGAGGAACCGGGGAGCTGTTTTTT
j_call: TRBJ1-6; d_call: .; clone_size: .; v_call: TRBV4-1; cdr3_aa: CASSPRDINNSPLHF; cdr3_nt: TGCGCCAGCAGCCCCCGGGACATCAATAATTCACCCCTCCACTTT
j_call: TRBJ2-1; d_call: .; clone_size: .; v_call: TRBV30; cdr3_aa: CAWSVSKTLNEQFF; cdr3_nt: TGTGCCTGGAGTGTTTCGAAAACGTTGAATGAGCAGTTCTTC
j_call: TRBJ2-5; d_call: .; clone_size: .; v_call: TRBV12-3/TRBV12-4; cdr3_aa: CASTLDGGVETQYF; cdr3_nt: TGTGCCAGCACCCTCGATGGGGGAGTCGAGACCCAGTACTTC
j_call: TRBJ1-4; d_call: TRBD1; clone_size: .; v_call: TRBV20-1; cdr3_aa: CSASPAGTGDEKLFF; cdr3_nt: TGCAGTGCTAGCCCGGCCGGGACAGGGGATGAAAAACTGTTTTTT
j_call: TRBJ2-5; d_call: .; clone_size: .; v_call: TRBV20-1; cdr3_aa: CGPVEETQYF; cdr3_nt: TGCGGCCCGGTCGAGGAGACCCAGTACTTC
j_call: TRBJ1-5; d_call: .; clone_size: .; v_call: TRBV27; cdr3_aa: CASSSRPYQPQHF; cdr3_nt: TGTGCCAGCAGTTCCAGGCCCTATCAGCCCCAGCATTTT
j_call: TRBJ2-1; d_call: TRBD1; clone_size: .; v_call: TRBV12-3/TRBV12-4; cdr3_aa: CASSQGQDTYNEQFF; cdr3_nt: TGTGCCAGCAGTCAGGGACAGGACACCTACAATGAGCAGTTCTTC
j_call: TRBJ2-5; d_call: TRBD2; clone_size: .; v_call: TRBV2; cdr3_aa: CASRGGTGQETQYF; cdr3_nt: TGTGCCAGCCGGGGGGGGACCGGTCAAGAGACCCAGTACTTC
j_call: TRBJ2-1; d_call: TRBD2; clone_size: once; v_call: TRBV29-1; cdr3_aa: CSERTSGYNEQFF; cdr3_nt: TGCAGCGAAAGAACTAGCGGTTACAATGAGCAGTTCTTC
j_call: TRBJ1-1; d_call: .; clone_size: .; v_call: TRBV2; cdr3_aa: CASSALNTEAFF; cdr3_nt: TGTGCCAGCAGTGCTCTGAACACTGAAGCTTTCTTT
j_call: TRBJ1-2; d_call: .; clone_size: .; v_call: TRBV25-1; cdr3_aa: CASSAGLGYTF; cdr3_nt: TGTGCCAGCAGTGCAGGACTTGGGTACACCTTC
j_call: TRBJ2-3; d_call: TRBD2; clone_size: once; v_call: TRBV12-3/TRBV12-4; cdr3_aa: CASGGGGRASTDTQYF; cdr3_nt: TGTGCCAGCGGAGGGGGCGGGAGGGCAAGCACAGATACGCAGTATTTT
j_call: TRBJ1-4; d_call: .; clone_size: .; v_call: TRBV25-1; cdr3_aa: CASSEQYEGEKLFF; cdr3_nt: TGTGCCAGCAGTGAACAATACGAGGGGGAAAAACTGTTTTTT
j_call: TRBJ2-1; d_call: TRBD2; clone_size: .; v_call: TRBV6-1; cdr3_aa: CASSEDGGAWNEQFF; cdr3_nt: TGTGCCAGCAGTGAAGACGGGGGGGCTTGGAATGAGCAGTTCTTC
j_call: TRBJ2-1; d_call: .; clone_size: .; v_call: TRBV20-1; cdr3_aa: CSARGAMNADEQFF; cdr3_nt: TGCAGTGCTAGGGGGGCAATGAATGCGGATGAGCAGTTCTTC
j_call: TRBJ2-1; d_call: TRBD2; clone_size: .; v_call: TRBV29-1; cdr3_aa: CSGGTSQGNEQFF; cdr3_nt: TGCAGCGGGGGGACTAGCCAAGGCAATGAGCAGTTCTTC
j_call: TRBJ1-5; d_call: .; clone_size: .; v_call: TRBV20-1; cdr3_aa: CSAREQVDNQPQHF; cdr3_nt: TGCAGTGCTAGAGAACAGGTCGACAATCAGCCCCAGCATTTT
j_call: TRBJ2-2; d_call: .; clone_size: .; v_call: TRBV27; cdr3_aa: CASSSHDRGELFF; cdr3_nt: TGTGCCAGCAGTTCCCACGATAGGGGGGAGCTGTTTTTT
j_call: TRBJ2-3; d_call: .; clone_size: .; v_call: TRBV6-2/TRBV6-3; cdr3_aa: CASSNPLMAQYF; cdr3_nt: TGTGCCAGCAGCAACCCGCTGATGGCGCAGTATTTT
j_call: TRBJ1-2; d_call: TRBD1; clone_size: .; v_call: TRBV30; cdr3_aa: CAWRGTGGASWMVYTF; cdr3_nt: TGTGCCTGGAGAGGGACAGGGGGCGCCTCTTGGATGGTCTACACCTTC
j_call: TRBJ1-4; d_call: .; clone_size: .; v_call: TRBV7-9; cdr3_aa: CASSFGDATNEKLFF; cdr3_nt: TGTGCCAGCAGCTTTGGCGATGCGACTAATGAAAAACTGTTTTTT
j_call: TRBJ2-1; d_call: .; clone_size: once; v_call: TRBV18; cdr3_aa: CASSPQTVDEQFF; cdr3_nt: TGTGCCAGCTCACCACAGACGGTTGATGAGCAGTTCTTC
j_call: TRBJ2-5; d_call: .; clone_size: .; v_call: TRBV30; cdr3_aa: CAWRRGETQYF; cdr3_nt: TGTGCCTGGAGGAGGGGGGAGACCCAGTACTTC
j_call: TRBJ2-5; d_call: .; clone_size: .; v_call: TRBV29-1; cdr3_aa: CSVAFETQYF; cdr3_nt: TGCAGCGTTGCATTCGAGACCCAGTACTTC
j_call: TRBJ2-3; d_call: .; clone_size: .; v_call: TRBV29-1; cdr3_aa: CSVGSSDTQYF; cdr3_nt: TGCAGCGTTGGCAGCTCAGATACGCAGTATTTT
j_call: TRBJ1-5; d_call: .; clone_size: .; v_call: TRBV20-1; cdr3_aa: CSALQGPPNQPQHF; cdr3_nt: TGCAGTGCCCTCCAGGGTCCCCCCAATCAGCCCCAGCATTTT
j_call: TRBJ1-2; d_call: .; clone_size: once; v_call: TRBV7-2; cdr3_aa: CASSFYGKTNGYTF; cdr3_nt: TGTGCCAGCAGCTTTTACGGGAAGACGAATGGCTACACCTTC
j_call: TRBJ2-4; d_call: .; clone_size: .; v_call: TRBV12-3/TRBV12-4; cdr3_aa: CASSANQGINIQYF; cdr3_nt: TGTGCCAGCAGTGCAAATCAGGGAATAAACATTCAGTACTTC
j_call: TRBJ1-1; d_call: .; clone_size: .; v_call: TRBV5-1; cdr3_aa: CASSWATAANTEAFF; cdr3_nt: TGCGCCAGCAGCTGGGCGACAGCGGCGAACACTGAAGCTTTCTTT
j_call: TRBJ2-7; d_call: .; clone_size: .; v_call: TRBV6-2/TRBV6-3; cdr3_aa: CASSYLAYEQYF; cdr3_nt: TGTGCCAGCAGTTACTTAGCCTACGAGCAGTACTTC
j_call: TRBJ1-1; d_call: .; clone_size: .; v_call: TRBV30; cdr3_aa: CAWSVRQNTEAFF; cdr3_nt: TGTGCCTGGAGTGTACGGCAAAACACTGAAGCTTTCTTT